This T cell receptor (beta chain) was recovered during a study of metastatic and nonmetastatic thyroid tumors. Overall study context: Repertoire comparison spanned blood and tumor or nodule tissue of malignant and benign thyroid patients.

Thyroid surgery had not been preceded by any treatment in any patient. The germline V gene has CDR1 LGHDT and CDR2 YNNKEL (reference sequence). CDR3 length equals 15 residues. V was trimmed by 4 bases and J by 12 bases, leaving 25 bases between them. General study findings and limits: It was reportedly found that TCR beta diversity was significantly higher in malignant thyroid tumors than in benign nodules, a difference seen in both blood and tumor samples.

In the original analysis: Researchers built a distant-metastasis classifier for papillary thyroid cancer that drew on CDR3 differences across clinicopathological groups. TCRdb re-called clones from the PCR reads using MiXCR. The V and J calls were not made by the authors but by TCRdb's processing. The sample has some 17,000 clones, about 27% seen once. Of note for this clone: Its target is unknown.

The sequenced sample was tumor tissue. The TCR comes from a female donor with papillary thyroid cancer or a benign thyroid nodule (not recorded which). Some clones in this sample may be carry-over from other donors' samples. The chain recombines TRBV3-1 with TRBJ2-7; D is perhaps TRBD2 (6 bases). The CDR3 sequence: CASSPPGLAVVKPYF. The CDR3 bases are TGTGCCAGCAGCCCGCCGGGACTGGCCGTTGTGAAGCCGTACTTC.